The clone carrying this TCR beta chain occurred a few times. Germline V gives CDR1 SGDLS, CDR2 YYNGEE. V lost 2 bases, J lost 6 bases, and 6 bases stayed unmatched. The CDR3 contains 15 residues. On cycle 4 day 1 and cycle 7 day 1, as well as at baseline, blood was sampled. The sample belongs to a study of OX40 agonist ivuxolimab in advanced cancers. Study information: One hepatocellular carcinoma and two cutaneous melanoma patients partially responded.

Assay used: immunoSEQ multiplex PCR; TCRdb lists only in-frame clones, some missing. The table lists more than 55,000 clones, about 90% of them singletons, with more than 13% in the top ten. This TCR came from an adult with an advanced solid tumor such as melanoma, head and neck, liver or kidney cancer. The source material was CD4+ or CD8+ T cells sorted from blood, sampled in a trial of the OX40 agonist ivuxolimab. This chain joins TRBV9 and TRBJ2-1, with TRBD2 identical over 9 bases. The CDR3 coding sequence is TGTGCCAGCAGCGTTGCTAGCGGGATAGGCAATGAGCAGTTCTTC. Its protein product is CASSVASGIGNEQFF.